This T cell receptor beta chain was found in a study of blood T cell repertoires in COVID-19. As for the study in general: The samples span acute and convalescent COVID-19 from the United States, Italy and Spain. T cells, B-cell-depleted T cells, or PBMCs supplied cDNA or gDNA.

Seattle patient enrollment occurred during active infection, with longitudinal follow-up thereafter. In the original analysis: Estimates of nucleated cell counts were drawn from the amplification of reference gene primers. Sequencing used immunoSEQ multiplex PCR; TCRdb keeps in-frame clones, though not all of them. That table supplies the V and J calls and clone size; D and trimming were determined from the DNA. The sample gives approximately 200,000 clones, under 90% of which show up once; 10% to 13% is in the top ten. Worth noting for this clone: At one boundary the junction diverges from the germline segment, which might be a read error.

From germline, CDR1 is SSHAT and CDR2 FNYEAQ (reference sequence). The CDR3 is 13 amino acids. The chain couples TRBV7-7 to TRBJ1-3, with 7 bases matching TRBD1. This clonotype was sampled from a woman aged 80 or over with COVID-19, enrolled during active disease. The source material was peripheral blood. The CDR3 reads CASSLDRGNTIYF. The CDR3 bases are TGTGCTAGCAGCTTGGACAGGGGAAACACCATATATTTT.